These 16 T cell receptor beta chains originate from one sample sequenced in a study of OX40 agonist ivuxolimab in advanced cancers. TCRdb keeps only in-frame clones here, not all; method: immunoSEQ multiplex PCR. Of under 50,000 clones in the sample, 65% to 80% were seen once. Specimen: CD4+ or CD8+ T cells sorted from blood, collected in a trial of the OX40 agonist ivuxolimab. The receptors were sampled from an adult with an advanced solid tumor such as melanoma, head and neck, liver or kidney cancer.

The chain joins TRBV7-3 to TRBJ2-2, with D possibly TRBD1 on 6 matching bases. This CDR3 is built from 18 residues. Germline CDR1 reads SGHTA; CDR2 reads FQGTGA. The V and J ends lost 6 bases and 1 base respectively, with 21 bases between them. The DNA of the CDR3 is TGTGCCAGCAGGAAATACAGGGCCCGCGACATGAACACCGGGGAGCTGTTTTTT. Amino acid sequence: CASRKYRARDMNTGELFF.

This clone has only one observation. V usage is TRBV7-9 and J usage is TRBJ2-7; the D is unclear. Germline CDR1 and CDR2: SEHNR and FQNEAQ (reference sequence). The CDR3 loop spans 14 amino acids. Trimming shortened V by 7 bases and J by 0 bases, and 13 bases separated the two germline ends. The CDR3 region has the DNA TGTGCCAGCACCCAAACAGTCGACTCCTACGAGCAGTACTTC. Residues: CASTQTVDSYEQYF.

J is TRBJ2-6 and V is TRBV14; 7 nucleotides match TRBD1. Trimming at V came to 3 bases and at J to 4 bases, leaving 6 bases not matched to a gene. Germline V gene lookup returns CDR1 SGHDN and CDR2 FVKESK. This CDR3 region has 16 residues. CDR3 in DNA: TGTGCCAGCAGCCACAGACAGGGTACCGGGGCCAACGTCCTGACTTTC. It encodes CASSHRQGTGANVLTF.

The V call is TRBV5-1, the J call TRBJ2-5, with no clear D. Deletions cut 6 bases from V and 4 bases from J, with 13 bases between. In germline, CDR1 is SGHRS, CDR2 YFSETQ. The CDR3 covers 13 residues. In DNA, the CDR3 is TGCGCCAGCATAGATCATCGGGTAGAGACCCAGTACTTC. Its translation is CASIDHRVETQYF.

The genes are TRBV19 and TRBJ2-7; 7 bases line up with TRBD2. The CDR3 sequence is 15 residues long. CDR1 is LNHDA, CDR2 SQIVND, per germline (reference sequence). Trimming cost V 5 bases and J 1 base; bases outside gene matches: 8. CDR3 in amino acids: CASSYRAGESYEQYF. The CDR3 DNA reads TGTGCCAGTAGTTACCGGGCGGGAGAGTCCTACGAGCAGTACTTC.

The rearrangement links TRBV30 to TRBJ1-1; D gene ambiguous. Deletions cut 0 bases from V and 4 bases from J, with 15 bases between. The CDR3 covers 15 residues. From germline, CDR1 is GTSNPN and CDR2 SVGIG (reference sequence). This chain's CDR3 is CAWSVIREGGTEAFF. The DNA of the CDR3 is TGTGCCTGGAGTGTTATAAGGGAGGGTGGCACTGAAGCTTTCTTT.

The CDR3 loop is CASSPLVQGSGNTIYF. The CDR3 DNA reads TGTGCCAGCAGTCCCCTGGTGCAAGGGTCTGGAAACACCATATATTTT. The gene calls are TRBV28 and TRBJ1-3; the D is unclear. V dropped 5 bases and J dropped 1 base, with 15 bases sitting between them. Germline V CDR1 and CDR2: MDHEN, SYDVKM. The CDR3 consists of 16 residues.

V usage is TRBV28 and J usage is TRBJ1-2, with a weak D call TRBD1 (6 bases). In germline, CDR1 is MDHEN, CDR2 SYDVKM. V was cut by 6 bases and J by 0 bases, with 14 bases left in between. This CDR3 spans 15 amino acids. This CDR3 is CASRPLDRSNYGYTF. The CDR3 DNA reads TGTGCCAGCAGGCCTCTTGACAGGTCTAACTATGGCTACACCTTC.

The chain links TRBV7-6 to TRBJ1-1; D remains ambiguous. Germline V CDR1 and CDR2: SGHVS, FNYEAQ. V was trimmed by 1 base and J by 1 base, leaving 7 bases between them. The CDR3 spans 14 residues. CDR3 in DNA: TGTGCCAGCAGCTTAGTTCCAGGGAACACTGAAGCTTTCTTT. Translated, it gives CASSLVPGNTEAFF.

The table lists this clone with a count of one. V gene TRBV7-8 combines with J gene TRBJ1-1, with TRBD1 identical over 10 bases. Trimming cost V 5 bases and J 3 bases; bases outside gene matches: 3. Germline CDR1 SGHVS, CDR2 FQNEAQ. There are 14 residues in the CDR3. The CDR3 reads CASSVDRGDTEAFF. The CDR3 coding sequence is TGTGCCAGCAGCGTGGACAGGGGGGACACTGAAGCTTTCTTT.

The chain couples TRBV18 to TRBJ1-2; 7 positions match TRBD1. CDR1 and CDR2 (germline): KGHSH, LQKENI. The J segment lost 4 bases and the V segment lost 6 bases, leaving 8 bases of the junction unmatched. This CDR3 has 14 amino acids. As DNA, the CDR3 is TGTGCCAGCTCCCCATCCGACAGGGTCTATGGCTACACCTTC. Translating gives CASSPSDRVYGYTF.

The DNA for the CDR3 is TGTGCCAGCAGCACTACCGGGACAGGGGGATGGGAGACCCAGTACTTC. Amino acid sequence: CASSTTGTGGWETQYF. The V gene is TRBV5-6, the J gene TRBJ2-5; 11 bases fit TRBD1. The CDR3 loop spans 16 amino acids. The V segment lost 4 bases and the J segment 5 bases; nucleotides outside the gene matches: 10. CDR1 is SGHDT, CDR2 YYEEEE, per germline.

This clone appeared a few times. This chain joins TRBV4-2 and TRBJ1-6, with 7 positions matching TRBD1. Germline V lookup: CDR1 LGHNA, CDR2 YNFKEQ. The CDR3 has 16 residues. V gave up 0 bases and J gave up 11 bases; unmatched junction bases: 10. The CDR3 here is CASSQDPNRGITPLHF. In DNA, the CDR3 is TGTGCCAGCAGCCAAGATCCAAACAGGGGAATAACACCCCTCCACTTT.

The chain carries TRBV7-9 and TRBJ1-1; D remains ambiguous. CDR1 SEHNR and CDR2 FQNEAQ come from the germline V gene (reference sequence). V lost 2 bases and J lost 0, with 7 bases in between. The CDR3 is 14 amino acids. The CDR3 bases are TGTGCCAGCAGCTTAACGACGGTGAACACTGAAGCTTTCTTT. Protein product: CASSLTTVNTEAFF.

The chain carries TRBV29-1 and TRBJ2-5; 9 nucleotides line up with TRBD2. The DNA end lines up better with TRBJ2-7; the J call may be wrong. The CDR3 sequence is 15 residues long. In germline, CDR1 is SQVTM, CDR2 ANQGSEA. The CDR3 is CSVELSGRGNHEQYF. As DNA, the CDR3 is TGCAGCGTTGAACTTAGCGGGAGAGGAAACCACGAGCAGTACTTC.

By sample share, this clone is medium-sized. J is TRBJ1-2 and V is TRBV27; D may be TRBD1 (6 bases). This CDR3 has 14 residues. From germline, CDR1 is MNHEY and CDR2 SMNVEV (reference sequence). V gave up 5 bases and J gave up 2 bases, with 12 bases separating them. CDR3 loop: CASSPGTYNYGYTF. CDR3 coding DNA: TGTGCCAGCAGTCCTGGGACATACAACTATGGCTACACCTTC.